This T cell receptor (beta chain) was captured by sequencing in a study of blood T cell repertoires in COVID-19. In the authors' workflow: Amplification with reference gene primers provided the estimates of nucleated cell counts. Clones were read by immunoSEQ multiplex PCR, and TCRdb kept only the in-frame ones, dropping some. V and J calls and clone size are copied from that table; D and trimming were computed from the DNA. The sample yields approximately 140,000 clones, about 83% seen once. The CDR3 covers 15 residues. J was trimmed by 4 bases and V by 4 bases; bases with no gene match: 6. Germline CDR1 and CDR2: SGHTA and FQGNSA.

The TCR was taken from a man in his thirties or forties with COVID-19, enrolled during active disease. The sequencing sample was made of peripheral blood. This chain joins TRBV7-2 and TRBJ2-1; 8 nucleotides align to TRBD2. Here the CDR3 DNA reads TGTGCCAGCAGCTCCGAGCGGGAGAGGTACAATGAGCAGTTCTTC. It yields the protein CASSSERERYNEQFF.